What follows are 25 T cell receptor beta chains derived from one specimen sequenced in a study of shared T cell receptors in the human thymus. Measured with immunoSEQ multiplex PCR; TCRdb has only the in-frame clones, and not every one. Among some 700,000 clones, 88% were seen once, and the ten largest hold roughly 0.0097%. In addition, the sample was reused for a study of human thymus T cells.

Source material: thymocytes. The receptor source for this set is a boy under three years old with a congenital heart defect.

The J gene is TRBJ2-2, the V gene TRBV4-3; the match to TRBD2 covers 12 bases. The J segment lost 3 bases and the V segment lost 4 bases, leaving 9 bases of the junction unmatched. The CDR3 has 18 residues. CDR1 and CDR2 from the germline V gene are LGHNA and YSLEER. The CDR3 is CASSPSSTSGSDTGELFF. In DNA form, the CDR3 reads TGCGCCAGCAGCCCCTCCTCGACTAGCGGGAGCGACACCGGGGAGCTGTTTTTT.

CDR3 amino acids: CAWSVASGSDEQFF. For the CDR3, the DNA is TGTGCCTGGAGTGTTGCCAGCGGGAGTGATGAGCAGTTCTTC. This sequence joins TRBV30 and TRBJ2-1, with 8 nucleotides matching TRBD2. This CDR3 has 14 residues. Germline CDR1 and CDR2: GTSNPN and SVGIG (reference sequence). Trimming removed 0 bases from V and 8 bases from J; junction bases left unmatched: 6.

V usage is TRBV27 and J usage is TRBJ2-7; D gene uncertain. The germline V gene has CDR1 MNHEY and CDR2 SMNVEV (reference sequence). V gave up 6 bases and J gave up 4 bases, with 19 bases separating them. The CDR3 has 15 residues. The CDR3 DNA follows: TGTGCCAGCAGCCCCTACCCGTCTACGATTTACGAGCAGTACTTC. It translates to CASSPYPSTIYEQYF.

The CDR3: CASSKSVGEGETQYF. The DNA of the CDR3 is TGTGCCAGCAGTAAGAGCGTAGGAGAGGGTGAGACCCAGTACTTC. The gene calls are TRBV28 and TRBJ2-5; perhaps TRBD2 as D (5 bases). This CDR3 spans 15 amino acids. From germline, CDR1 is MDHEN and CDR2 SYDVKM. V lost 5 bases, J lost 5 bases, and 18 bases lay in between.

The chain employs TRBV9 and TRBJ2-5; 11 bases line up with TRBD2. Trimming took 10 bases from V and 3 from J; bases not matched to a gene: 14. The CDR3 runs 16 residues. Germline V gene data show CDR1 as SGDLS and CDR2 as YYNGEE. The CDR3 loop is CASGLAGGHREETQYF. In DNA, the CDR3 is TGTGCCTCGGGCCTAGCGGGAGGTCACAGGGAAGAGACCCAGTACTTC.

This rearrangement joins TRBV21-1 to TRBJ2-1; TRBD1 reflects the table's D call only, with no check against the DNA. TRBV21-1 is termed a pseudogene. The CDR3 consists of 15 residues. CDR3 amino acids: CASSKSRGPYNEQFF. The CDR3 nucleotides read TGTGCCAGCAGCAAATCAAGGGGGCCGTACAATGAGCAGTTCTTC.

The CDR3 loop is CAWRRHSGRAEKHNEQFF. CDR3 sequence (DNA): TGTGCCTGGAGACGACATAGCGGGAGGGCAGAAAAACACAATGAGCAGTTCTTC. The rearrangement uses TRBV30 and TRBJ2-1; 11 nucleotides agree with TRBD2. CDR1 and CDR2 from the germline V gene are GTSNPN and SVGIG (reference sequence). The V gene end was trimmed by 3 bases and the J gene end by 5 bases; junction bases not matched to a gene: 15. The CDR3 is 18 amino acids.

V is TRBV4-3 and J is TRBJ2-1; D possibly corresponds to TRBD2 (5 bases). The CDR3 totals 17 residues. With 0 bases removed from V and 8 bases from J, the gap between germline ends came to 20 bases. CDR1 LGHNA and CDR2 YSLEER come from the germline V gene. CDR3 DNA: TGCGCCAGCAGCCAAGAAAATCCCGGGTCAAGTAGCGATGAGCAGTTCTTC. It encodes CASSQENPGSSSDEQFF.

This chain connects TRBV29-1 to TRBJ2-5; 9 bases align to TRBD1. V gave up 7 bases and J gave up 4 bases; unmatched junction bases: 7. The CDR3 spans 13 residues. The germline gives CDR1 SQVTM, CDR2 ANQGSEA. The CDR3 nucleotides are TGCAGCGACAGGGGGCGAGAACGAGAGACCCAGTACTTC. Translated: CSDRGRERETQYF.

This clone was found once. This chain connects TRBV10-3 to TRBJ1-2; 10 bases are a match to TRBD1. This CDR3 is built from 12 residues. The germline V gene encodes CDR1 ENHRY and CDR2 SYGVKD. The V and J ends lost 10 bases and 8 bases, in that order; junction bases with no gene match: 7. Here the CDR3 reads CATRQGANGYTF. CDR3 nucleotides: TGTGCCACCCGACAGGGGGCGAACGGCTACACCTTC.

The chain links TRBV6-5 to TRBJ2-7, with a tentative D call TRBD1 (6 bases). From germline, CDR1 is MNHEY and CDR2 SVGAGI. Trimming shortened V by 5 bases and J by 0 bases, and 14 bases separated the two germline ends. CDR3 length equals 15 residues. In DNA, the CDR3 is TGTGCCAGCAGTCACCGGGACATCTTCTCCTACGAGCAGTACTTC. Its translation: CASSHRDIFSYEQYF.

The rearrangement links TRBV5-1 to TRBJ2-5, with D perhaps matching TRBD1 (6 bases). CDR1 SGHRS and CDR2 YFSETQ come from the germline V gene. This CDR3 comprises 14 residues. V dropped 4 bases and J dropped 5 bases, with 15 bases sitting between them. The CDR3 is CASSREGDAETQYF. CDR3 DNA sequence: TGCGCCAGCAGCCGCGAGGGGGATGCCGAGACCCAGTACTTC.

The chain links TRBV2 to TRBJ2-7; possible D gene TRBD2, 6 bases. CDR3 size: 16 residues. CDR1 SNHLY and CDR2 FYNNEI come from the germline V gene. The V end was cut by 0 bases, the J end by 4 bases, with 16 bases between. DNA for the CDR3: TGTGCCAGCAGTGAAGCTGGGCGGGAACCTATATACGAGCAGTACTTC. It encodes CASSEAGREPIYEQYF.

CDR3 bases: TGTGCCAGCAGCTTGCAGCGGTCCCTTACCCCTATCTACGAGCAGTACTTC. Residues: CASSLQRSLTPIYEQYF. The chain is built from TRBV5-6 and TRBJ2-7, with a tentative D call TRBD2 (5 bases). The ends were cut back, 1 base at V and 3 bases at J, with 20 bases in the middle. This CDR3 contains 17 residues. CDR1 and CDR2 from the germline V gene are SGHDT and YYEEEE.

The rearrangement links TRBV6-5 to TRBJ1-2; D unclear. The CDR3 has 13 residues. Germline V CDR1 and CDR2: MNHEY, SVGAGI. Trimming left V 6 bases short and J 3 bases short, with 11 bases between. The CDR3 DNA sequence: TGTGCCAGCAGGGTCCGGGGTCACTATGGCTACACCTTC. Amino acid sequence: CASRVRGHYGYTF.

The chain links TRBV10-3 to TRBJ2-1; 13 positions agree with TRBD2. Germline loops: CDR1 ENHRY, CDR2 SYGVKD. V gave up 6 bases and J gave up 2 bases; unmatched junction bases: 7. This CDR3 contains 17 residues. CDR3 DNA: TGTGCCATCAGCCGGACTAGCGGGAGTAGGGCCTACAATGAGCAGTTCTTC. This encodes CAISRTSGSRAYNEQFF.

The chain is built from TRBV11-2 and TRBJ2-1, with TRBD1 as a possible D gene (6 bases). V dropped 7 bases and J dropped 10 bases, with 14 bases sitting between them. This CDR3 has 12 amino acids. CDR1 is SGHAT and CDR2 is FQNNGV in the germline V gene. The CDR3 nucleotides read TGTGCCAGCACCGAATGGGGGCAGGAGCAGTTCTTC. This codes for CASTEWGQEQFF.

The chain recombines TRBV4-1 with TRBJ1-1, with 10 bases lining up with TRBD1. This CDR3 region has 15 residues. After removal of 3 bases from V and 6 bases from J, the junction contained 7 bases not matched to a gene. The germline V gene has CDR1 MGHRA and CDR2 YSYEKL. CDR3 in amino acids: CASSQIGQGGAEAFF. CDR3 coding DNA: TGCGCCAGCAGCCAGATCGGACAGGGGGGGGCTGAAGCTTTCTTT.

This rearrangement joins TRBV6-6 to TRBJ1-2; perhaps TRBD1 as D (6 bases). The germline V and J ends were trimmed by 2 bases and 6 bases, with 19 bases remaining between them. CDR1 is MNHNY, CDR2 SVGAGI, per germline (reference sequence). There are 16 residues in the CDR3. The CDR3 coding sequence is TGTGCCAGCAGTTACCCCGAAAAGGTAGGGGACAATGGCTACACCTTC. As protein: CASSYPEKVGDNGYTF.

In its sample, this clone was seen once. The V gene is TRBV15, the J gene TRBJ2-4; the match to TRBD1 covers 9 bases. Germline trimming cut 3 bases from V and 2 bases from J; bases unmatched to any gene: 14. CDR1 is LNHNV, CDR2 YYDKDF, per germline (reference sequence). The CDR3 is 19 amino acids. In nucleotides, the CDR3 is TGTGCCACCAGCAGGCCGGGACAGGGACTTTTAAGGACCAAAAACATTCAGTACTTC. Translated: CATSRPGQGLLRTKNIQYF.

This clone has only one observation. This chain connects TRBV7-8 to TRBJ2-2; TRBD2 might be the D (6 bases). The V end lost 5 bases, the J end lost 3 bases, and 13 bases lay between the germline ends. The CDR3 runs 15 residues. Germline V gene lookup returns CDR1 SGHVS and CDR2 FQNEAQ. Written as DNA, the CDR3 is TGTGCCAGCAGCGTCCGGGACTCCGACACCGGGGAGCTGTTTTTT. Protein: CASSVRDSDTGELFF. Full variable domain (remainder filled in from reference TRBV7-8 and TRBJ2-2): GAGVSQSPRYKVAKRGQDVALRCDPISGHVSLFWYQQALGQGPEFLTYFQNEAQLDKSGLPSDRFFAERPEGSVSTLKIQRTQQEDSAVYLCASSVRDSDTGELFFGEGSRLTVL.

The rearrangement joins TRBV11-3 to TRBJ2-1; D is uncertain. In germline, CDR1 is SGHNT, CDR2 YENEEA. The germline V and J ends were trimmed by 1 base and 10 bases, with 11 bases remaining between them. The CDR3 is made up of 13 amino acids. CDR3 amino acids: CASSLGADIEQFF. CDR3 coding DNA: TGTGCCAGCAGCTTAGGTGCGGATATAGAGCAGTTCTTC.

The J gene is TRBJ2-7, the V gene TRBV4-3; possibly TRBD2 for D (5 bases). Trimming cost V 0 bases and J 6 bases, with 9 bases left between them. This CDR3 has 13 amino acids. Germline loops: CDR1 LGHNA, CDR2 YSLEER. Written as DNA, the CDR3 is TGCGCCAGCAGCCAAGAAATCCTAGCCGAGCAGTACTTC. This encodes CASSQEILAEQYF.

This rearrangement joins TRBV29-1 to TRBJ2-7; 9 bases fit TRBD1. There are 14 residues in the CDR3. With 6 bases clipped from V and 1 base from J, the junction kept 7 bases outside the gene matches. Germline CDR1 is SQVTM and CDR2 is ANQGSEA. The CDR3 DNA follows: TGCAGCGTGGCAACCGGGACAGGGTCCTACGAGCAGTACTTC. Protein sequence: CSVATGTGSYEQYF.

This clone was recorded once. J is TRBJ2-1 and V is TRBV15, with TRBD2 identical over 9 bases. This CDR3 has 21 amino acids. Germline assignment: CDR1 LNHNV and CDR2 YYDKDF (reference sequence). Unmatched junction bases numbered 16, after V lost 1 base and J lost 0 bases. CDR3 nucleotides: TGTGCCACCAGCAGAGTGGGCCCCCCCCGGTCTAGCGGGACCTCCTACAATGAGCAGTTCTTC. Amino acids: CATSRVGPPRSSGTSYNEQFF.